Each of the 16 T cell receptor beta chains below was sequenced from the same sample in a study of identical twins. TCRdb re-called the 5' RACE reads with MiXCR, one entry per CDR3 protein. Here the sample spans a few hundred thousand distinct CDR3 sequences, more than 9% being singletons. These data were likewise used in another study, on yellow fever vaccine responses in identical twins.

Sequencing was performed on PBMCs. The receptors derive from a woman between 18 and 30 years old in good health.

This clonotype was counted a few times. The genes are TRBV7-8 and TRBJ2-1, with 8 bases lining up with TRBD1. Germline loops: CDR1 SGHVS, CDR2 FQNEAQ. The CDR3 sequence is 17 residues long. With 1 base clipped from V and 4 bases from J, the junction kept 9 bases outside the gene matches. As DNA, the CDR3 is TGTGCCAGCAGCTTAGGGCTCCCAGGGGGCTTATACAATGAGCAGTTCTTC. It translates to CASSLGLPGGLYNEQFF.

This clonotype was detected many times. The chain employs TRBV12-3 or TRBV12-4 and TRBJ1-3; D remains ambiguous. The V end lost 6 bases, the J end lost 4 bases, and 13 bases lay between the germline ends. The CDR3 runs 14 residues. CDR3 sequence (DNA): TGTGCCAGCAGCTATAATTTGGGGGGAAACACCATATATTTT. This sequence encodes CASSYNLGGNTIYF.

This chain uses TRBV25-1 with TRBJ2-5, with 9 bases fitting TRBD2. CDR3 length: 15 residues. J was trimmed by 1 base and V by 4 bases; bases with no gene match: 4. Germline lookup yields CDR1 MGHDK and CDR2 SYGVNS. The CDR3 sequence: CASSVETSGQETQYF. The CDR3 bases are TGTGCCAGCAGTGTGGAGACTAGCGGCCAAGAGACCCAGTACTTC.

This clonotype was found a few times. This chain uses TRBV10-3 with TRBJ1-5, with D possibly matching TRBD1 (5 bases). The CDR3 spans 17 residues. CDR1 ENHRY and CDR2 SYGVKD come from the germline V gene. V lost 1 base and J 4 bases, leaving 17 bases between the germline ends. CDR3 DNA sequence: TGTGCCATCAGTGAGTACAGAGGGGAGGGGAGGAATCAGCCCCAGCATTTT. Translation: CAISEYRGEGRNQPQHF.

V gene TRBV5-1 combines with J gene TRBJ2-3, with TRBD2 matching over 12 bases. Germline lookup yields CDR1 SGHRS and CDR2 YFSETQ. V shed 0 bases, J shed 1 base, and the junction held 3 bases outside the gene matches. The length of the CDR3 is 17 residues. The CDR3 nucleotides are TGCGCCAGCAGCTTGGGGACTAGCGGGATTCGCACAGATACGCAGTATTTT. Translation: CASSLGTSGIRTDTQYF.

This clonotype was picked up a small number of times. This chain connects TRBV6-1 to TRBJ1-2; D is uncertain. The CDR3 spans 15 residues. Germline V CDR1 and CDR2: MNHNS, SASEGT. V lost 6 bases and J 6 bases, leaving 20 bases between the germline ends. CDR3 sequence (DNA): TGTGCCAGCAGCTCTCCCGGGAACCGGAAAGATGGCTACACCTTC. Translated, it gives CASSSPGNRKDGYTF.

This clonotype has at least ten counts. The chain recombines TRBV6-2 or TRBV6-3 with TRBJ2-1; tentative D call: TRBD1 (6 bases). CDR1 MNHEY and CDR2 SVGEGT come from the germline V gene. This CDR3 region has 16 residues. Trimming took 7 bases from V and 2 from J, leaving 18 bases between them. The CDR3 DNA is TGTGCCAGCACCCACCTTGAGACAGGACCCTACAATGAGCAGTTCTTC. Encoded protein: CASTHLETGPYNEQFF.

This clonotype was seen a handful of times. The chain uses TRBV6-1 and TRBJ2-3, with a weak D call TRBD1 (6 bases). Trimming took 2 bases from V and 15 from J, leaving 21 bases between them. CDR3 size: 14 residues. The germline V gene has CDR1 MNHNS and CDR2 SASEGT. The CDR3: CASSESTGQVGRYF. In nucleotides, the CDR3 is TGTGCCAGCAGTGAATCCACAGGGCAGGTTGGACGATATTTT.

This clonotype was recorded many times. This chain links TRBV6-2 or TRBV6-3 with TRBJ1-5; 10 bases map to TRBD1. Germline lookup yields CDR1 MNHEY and CDR2 SVGEGT. Germline trimming cut 8 bases from V and 3 bases from J; bases unmatched to any gene: 7. The CDR3 has 15 amino acids. CDR3 residues: CASYPGQGNNQPQHF. DNA of the CDR3: TGTGCCAGCTACCCGGGACAGGGGAACAATCAGCCCCAGCATTTT.

A few counts support this clonotype. The chain uses TRBV29-1 and TRBJ2-7; TRBD1 is a possible D gene (5 bases). The CDR3 is made up of 15 amino acids. The V gene lost 6 bases and the J gene lost 3 bases, with 21 bases spanning the gap. Per the germline V gene, CDR1 is SQVTM and CDR2 is ANQGSEA. The CDR3 region has the DNA TGCAGCGTCGAGCAGGGCGTTGGGCAGTTCTACGAGCAGTACTTC. Translation: CSVEQGVGQFYEQYF.

This clonotype was observed a handful of times. The V and J genes are TRBV7-8 and TRBJ2-2; D is possibly TRBD2 (5 bases). In germline, CDR1 is SGHVS, CDR2 FQNEAQ. This CDR3 contains 17 residues. Trimming pared 5 bases from V and 1 base from J, leaving 17 bases between. CDR3 amino acids: CASSHRPLGGNTGELFF. The CDR3 DNA follows: TGTGCCAGCAGCCACCGCCCCTTAGGAGGGAACACCGGGGAGCTGTTTTTT.

This clonotype was recorded many times. J is TRBJ2-5 and V is TRBV12-3 or TRBV12-4; 8 nucleotides align to TRBD1. The J segment lost 2 bases and the V segment lost 5 bases, leaving 7 bases of the junction unmatched. The CDR3 is 15 amino acids. CDR3 sequence reads: CASSPTTGGQETQYF. The CDR3 DNA reads TGTGCCAGCAGTCCTACCACAGGGGGTCAAGAGACCCAGTACTTC.

The V call is TRBV7-9, the J call TRBJ2-7, with TRBD2 identical over 7 bases. The germline V gene has CDR1 SEHNR and CDR2 FQNEAQ (reference sequence). This CDR3 contains 14 residues. The trim removed 3 bases at V and 6 bases at J, leaving 8 bases unmatched. The chain's CDR3 is CASSFPGTTIEQYF. In DNA form, the CDR3 reads TGTGCCAGCAGCTTCCCCGGGACTACGATCGAGCAGTACTTC.

The chain employs TRBV6-2 or TRBV6-3 and TRBJ2-7; no reliable D call. V was cut by 7 bases and J by 0 bases, with 13 bases left in between. The CDR3 loop spans 14 amino acids. From germline, CDR1 is MNHEY and CDR2 SVGEGT. DNA for the CDR3: TGTGCCAGCATTTTTAGTCCGAGCTCCTACGAGCAGTACTTC. The encoded protein is CASIFSPSSYEQYF.

The rearrangement uses TRBV5-4 and TRBJ1-5; no clear D. CDR1 is SGHNT, CDR2 YYREEE, per germline (reference sequence). The V end was cut by 4 bases, the J end by 5 bases, with 13 bases between. The CDR3 loop spans 14 amino acids. The CDR3 region has the DNA TGTGCCAGCAGCCAGGCGGGATCCCATCAGCCCCAGCATTTT. Translating gives CASSQAGSHQPQHF. The complete variable domain, with remaining parts taken from reference TRBV5-4 and TRBJ1-5, reads ETGVTQSPTHLIKTRGQQVTLRCSSQSGHNTVSWYQQALGQGPQFIFQYYREEENGRGNFPPRFSGLQFPNYSSELNVNALELDDSALYLCASSQAGSHQPQHFGDGTRLSIL.

V gene TRBV27 combines with J gene TRBJ2-7; D tentatively fits TRBD1 or TRBD2 (5 bases each). The CDR3 covers 14 residues. Germline V gene lookup returns CDR1 MNHEY and CDR2 SMNVEV (reference sequence). V lost 0 bases to trimming and J lost 5 bases, with 11 bases between them. Written as DNA, the CDR3 is TGTGCCAGCAGTTTATCGCTAAGGGGAGACGAGCAGTACTTC. The encoded protein is CASSLSLRGDEQYF.